This T cell receptor beta chain was sequenced in a study of cytomegalovirus exposure and HLA in healthy donors. Study-wide results and limits: A list of around 160 TCR beta chains associated with cytomegalovirus was given. Rarity held for most TCR sequences, but there were some public TCRs that occurred in many donors. Subsequent analysis found a tendency for first-cohort TCR clusters to co-occur within the 90 to 150 validation repertoires.

With respect to this clone: Its specificity is not known.

The protocol was immunoSEQ multiplex PCR, while the TCRdb copy is restricted to in-frame clones and leaves out a portion. Among roughly 130,000 clones listed, around nine tenths were seen once. The sequencing sample was made of PBMCs. This TCR was recovered from a man aged 25 to 40 in good health and CMV-seronegative.

The CDR3: CASSRTGSSGTAGELFF. The CDR3 nucleotides are TGCGCCAGCAGCCGGACGGGGTCCAGCGGTACGGCCGGGGAGCTGTTTTTT. The chain links TRBV5-1 to TRBJ2-2; D might be TRBD2 (5 bases). Per germline, CDR1 SGHRS and CDR2 YFSETQ. The length of the CDR3 is 17 residues. V lost 4 bases, J lost 6 bases, and 22 bases lay in between.